Reported below is one T cell receptor (beta chain). No cognate antigen has been identified for it. Per-nucleotide qualities are absent, and no much larger clonotype sits a single base away. These data are taken from a study of blood T cell repertoires in COVID-19 (dated by TCRdb to the early 2020s). Describing the broader study: Collaborator samples came from the United States, Italy and Spain and covered acute and convalescent phases of COVID-19. The material from the prospective study consisted of cDNA or gDNA derived from T cells, B-cell-depleted T cells, or PBMCs. The dataset comprised deeply sampled blood TCRbeta repertoires from subjects exposed to, actively infected with, or recovered from COVID-19. The repertoires were released in a freely available public database meant as a resource for research on the immune response to SARS-CoV-2. The samples were drawn from the first 160 participants of the ongoing ImmuneRACE study and from 1,200 or so subjects provided by 6 global collaborators. The sample metadata nearly always contained a de-identified subject ID, COVID-19 status, age in years and sex. Where available, HLA class I and class II types were taken from metadata supplied by the sample provider and were not determined by assay-based typing. Overall study outcomes, separate from this receptor: The quantity of clinical and demographic metadata differed by source and by participant and was supplied without curation.

In the prospective study, participants were about 18 to 95 years old, resided in about two dozen geographic areas of the United States, and were enrolled through a virtual design. In the prospective study, cohorts were assigned on the basis of participant-reported clinical history obtained from a screening survey and a study questionnaire. For ImmuneRACE Cohort 3, a participant was defined as recovered based on two consecutive negative NP/OP PCR tests, clearance by a healthcare professional, or resolution of symptoms. In the prospective study, mobile phlebotomists collected whole blood, serum and a nasopharyngeal or oropharyngeal swab from each participant. Participants in the prospective study had the option to provide additional blood draws and questionnaires over an approximately two-month period. Before DNA extraction, blood samples from the prospective study were shipped at room temperature or frozen.

The germline V end is reduced by 2 bases and the J end by 3 bases; junction bases left unmatched: 7. The CDR3 spans 16 residues, from the cysteine through the phenylalanine. Left in the record is the CDR3 DNA by itself, 48 bases read in frame from the first base. Based on the germline V gene, the CDR1 and CDR2 sequences are MNHEY and SVGEGT. TCRbeta CDR3 regions were amplified from genomic DNA using the immunoSEQ Assay, a bias-controlled multiplex PCR. The source study handled its data this way. Within the assay, amplification of reference gene primers was used to estimate how many nucleated cells each sample contained. To quantify the absolute abundance of each unique TCRbeta CDR3 rearrangement, sequence reads were collapsed and filtered. For each sample, productive Simpson clonality was calculated as the square root of Simpson's diversity index over productive rearrangements. TCRdb provides this immuneACCESS table in a form limited to in-frame rearrangements. Some clones are lacking; in checked studies, under half of them reflect an unresolved V gene, and why the rest are absent is not known. V, J and clone size reflect that table, while D and trimming were determined from the DNA. This sample lists about 220,000 clones; roughly four fifths were detected once. Approximately 3.1% of the sample is taken by the ten largest.

Sequenced input: PBMCs or T cells enriched from blood (not recorded which). The chain is encoded by TRBV6-2 or TRBV6-3 joined to TRBJ2-1; 7 nucleotides in the junction match TRBD1. This sequence originates from a woman aged 60 to 75 who had recovered from COVID-19. The CDR3 protein sequence reads: CASSYPPGQFYNEQFF. In nucleotides, the sequence is TGTGCCAGCAGTTACCCCCCGGGACAGTTCTACAATGAGCAGTTCTTC.